Following are 6 T cell receptor beta chains from one sample sequenced in a study of beta chain features in type 1 diabetes. The authors reverse transcribed all of the isolated RNA, so sequencing captured expressed TCRB transcripts. Clones were read by immunoSEQ multiplex PCR, and TCRdb kept only the in-frame ones, dropping some. The sample has 350,000 to 450,000 clones, 11% to 15% seen once. Sequencing was done on a sample of naive CD4+ T cells from blood. The receptors shown here come from a young man in good health.

The chain links TRBV7-2 to TRBJ1-2; D is undetermined. The germline CDR1 and CDR2 sequences are SGHTA and FQGNSA. The length of the CDR3 is 11 residues. The V end lost 4 bases, the J end lost 12 bases, and 12 bases lay between the germline ends. CDR3 residues: CASSSTVEHTF. CDR3 nucleotides: TGTGCCAGCAGCTCCACCGTCGAGCACACCTTC.

There are a few counts of this clone. The chain combines TRBV7-9 with TRBJ1-5, with 8 bases lining up with TRBD1. The CDR3 sequence is 15 residues long. CDR1 is SEHNR and CDR2 is FQNEAQ in the germline V gene (reference sequence). V was clipped by 3 bases and J by 1 base; unmatched bases: 2. CDR3 nucleotides: TGTGCCAGCAGCTTGACAGGGGACAGCAATCAGCCCCAGCATTTT. Encoded protein: CASSLTGDSNQPQHF.

V usage is TRBV5-1 and J usage is TRBJ2-1; 8 bases agree with TRBD2. CDR3 length equals 14 residues. After removal of 7 bases from V and 0 bases from J, the junction contained 3 bases not matched to a gene. CDR1 SGHRS and CDR2 YFSETQ come from the germline V gene. The CDR3 spells CASGTSYSYNEQFF. CDR3 bases: TGCGCCAGCGGGACTAGTTACTCCTACAATGAGCAGTTCTTC.

V is TRBV10-3 and J is TRBJ2-1; 7 nucleotides match TRBD1. After removal of 4 bases from V and 8 bases from J, the junction contained 5 bases not matched to a gene. CDR1 ENHRY and CDR2 SYGVKD come from the germline V gene. The CDR3 sequence is 13 residues long. CDR3 region: CAISAVGGDEQFF. The CDR3 DNA reads as TGTGCCATCAGTGCTGTAGGGGGCGATGAGCAGTTCTTC.

The rearrangement links TRBV7-2 to TRBJ1-1; 10 nucleotides align to TRBD1. CDR1 SGHTA and CDR2 FQGNSA come from the germline V gene. This CDR3 spans 15 amino acids. Trimming removed 1 base from V and 5 bases from J; junction bases left unmatched: 4. The CDR3 bases are TGTGCCAGCAGCTTAGGGGGGACAGGGGCAACTGAAGCTTTCTTT. Protein: CASSLGGTGATEAFF.

A few counts support this clone. The chain employs TRBV6-5 and TRBJ2-4; TRBD2 might be the D (5 bases). The CDR3 has 12 amino acids. The V end was cut by 5 bases, the J end by 9 bases, with 11 bases between. Germline V gene sequence: CDR1 MNHEY, CDR2 SVGAGI. The CDR3 DNA follows: TGTGCCAGCAGTAAACCGGGAACCATTCAGTACTTC. Protein sequence: CASSKPGTIQYF.